This T cell receptor (beta chain) was recovered during a study of cytomegalovirus exposure and HLA in healthy donors. Study-level information: According to later analysis, the same platform produced the 130 or so validation and several hundred first-cohort repertoires. General observations from the study: Subsequent analysis showed first-cohort TCR clusters tending to co-occur in 120 validation repertoires. The study listed roughly 150 cytomegalovirus-associated TCR beta chains.

The approximately 120-subject validation cohort, separate from the roughly 670-subject first cohort, included the donors. Concerning this clone: What it recognizes is unknown.

Sequencing used immunoSEQ multiplex PCR; TCRdb keeps in-frame clones, though not all of them. This table has 100,000 to 150,000 clones, roughly nine tenths appearing once. Germline CDR1 reads GTSNPN; CDR2 reads SVGIG (reference sequence). Trimming stripped 0 bases from V and 4 bases from J, with 12 bases between. This CDR3 region has 14 residues. The chain is built from TRBV30 and TRBJ2-5, with D perhaps matching TRBD1 (6 bases). The sequencing sample was made of PBMCs. The sequence came from a woman in her late teens or twenties in good health and CMV-seronegative. CDR3 amino acids: CAWSVLVGAETQYF. The CDR3 DNA follows: TGTGCCTGGAGTGTACTGGTGGGGGCAGAGACCCAGTACTTC.